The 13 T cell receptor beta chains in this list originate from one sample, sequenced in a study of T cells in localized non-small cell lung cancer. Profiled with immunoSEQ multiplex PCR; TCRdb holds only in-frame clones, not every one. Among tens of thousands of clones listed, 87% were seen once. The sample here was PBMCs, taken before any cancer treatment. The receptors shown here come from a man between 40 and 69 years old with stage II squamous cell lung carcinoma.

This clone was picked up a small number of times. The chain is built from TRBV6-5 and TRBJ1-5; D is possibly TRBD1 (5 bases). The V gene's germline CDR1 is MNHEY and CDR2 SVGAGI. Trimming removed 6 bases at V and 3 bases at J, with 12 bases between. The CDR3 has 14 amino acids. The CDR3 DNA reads TGTGCCAGCAGCCGGGGGGGGAACAATCAGCCCCAGCATTTT. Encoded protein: CASSRGGNNQPQHF.

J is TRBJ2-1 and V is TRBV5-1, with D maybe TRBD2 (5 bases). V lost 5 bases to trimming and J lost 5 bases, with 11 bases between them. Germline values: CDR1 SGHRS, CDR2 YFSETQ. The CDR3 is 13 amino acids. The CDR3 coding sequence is TGCGCCAGCAGGGAGCGGAGTGACAATGAGCAGTTCTTC. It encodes CASRERSDNEQFF.

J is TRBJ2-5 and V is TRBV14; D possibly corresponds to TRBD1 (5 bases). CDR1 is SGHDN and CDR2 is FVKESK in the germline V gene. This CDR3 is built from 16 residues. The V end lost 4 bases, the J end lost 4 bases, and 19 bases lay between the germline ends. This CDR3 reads CASSPPVRGRGETQYF. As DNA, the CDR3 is TGTGCCAGCAGCCCCCCCGTTAGGGGCCGAGGAGAGACCCAGTACTTC.

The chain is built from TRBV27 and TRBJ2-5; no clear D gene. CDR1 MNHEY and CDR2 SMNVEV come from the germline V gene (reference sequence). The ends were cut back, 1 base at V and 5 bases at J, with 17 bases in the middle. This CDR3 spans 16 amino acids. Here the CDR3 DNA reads TGTGCCAGCAGTTTATATCAAGTTCAGTCTTTTGAGACCCAGTACTTC. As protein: CASSLYQVQSFETQYF.

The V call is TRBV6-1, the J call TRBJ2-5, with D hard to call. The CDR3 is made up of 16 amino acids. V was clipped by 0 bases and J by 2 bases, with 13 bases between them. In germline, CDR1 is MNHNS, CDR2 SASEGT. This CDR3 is CASSEAWPEEQETQYF. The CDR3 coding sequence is TGTGCCAGCAGTGAAGCCTGGCCTGAGGAACAAGAGACCCAGTACTTC.

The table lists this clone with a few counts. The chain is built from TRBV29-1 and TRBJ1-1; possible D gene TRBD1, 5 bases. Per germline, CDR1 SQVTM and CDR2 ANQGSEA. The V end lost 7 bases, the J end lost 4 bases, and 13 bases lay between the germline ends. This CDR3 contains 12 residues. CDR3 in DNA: TGCAGCGGGACCAAGGGGACCACTGAAGCTTTCTTT. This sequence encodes CSGTKGTTEAFF. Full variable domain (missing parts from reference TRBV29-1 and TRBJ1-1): SAVISQKPSRDICQRGTSLTIQCQVDSQVTMMFWYRQQPGQSLTLIATANQGSEATYESGFVIDKFPISRPNLTFSTLTVSNMSPEDSSIYLCSGTKGTTEAFFGQGTRLTVV.

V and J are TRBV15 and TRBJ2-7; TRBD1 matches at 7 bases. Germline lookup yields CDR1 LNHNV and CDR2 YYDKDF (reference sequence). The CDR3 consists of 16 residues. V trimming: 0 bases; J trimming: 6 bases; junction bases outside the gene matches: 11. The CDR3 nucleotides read TGTGCCACCAGCAGAGACCCAGGGGGTGCCCCTAGCGAGCAGTACTTC. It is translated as CATSRDPGGAPSEQYF.

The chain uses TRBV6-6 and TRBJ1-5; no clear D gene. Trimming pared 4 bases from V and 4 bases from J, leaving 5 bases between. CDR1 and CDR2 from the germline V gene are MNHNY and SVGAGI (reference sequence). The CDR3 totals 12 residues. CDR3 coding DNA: TGTGCCAGCAGTTTAGATAATCAGCCCCAGCATTTT. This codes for CASSLDNQPQHF.

The CDR3 sequence: CASSSLVPSTDTQYF. The CDR3 DNA reads TGTGCCAGCAGCTCACTAGTCCCTAGCACAGATACGCAGTATTTT. This chain links TRBV6-1 with TRBJ2-3; a weak D match, TRBD2 (5 bases). The CDR3 has 15 residues. CDR1 and CDR2 (germline): MNHNS, SASEGT. The germline V and J ends were trimmed by 6 bases and 0 bases, with 13 bases remaining between them.

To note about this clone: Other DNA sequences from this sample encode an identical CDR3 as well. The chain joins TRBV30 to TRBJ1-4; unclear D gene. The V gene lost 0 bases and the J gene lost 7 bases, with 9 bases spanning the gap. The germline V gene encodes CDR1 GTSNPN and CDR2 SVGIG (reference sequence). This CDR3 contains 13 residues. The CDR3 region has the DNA TGTGCCTGGAGTGTACAAGGAATTGAAAAACTGTTTTTT. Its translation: CAWSVQGIEKLFF.

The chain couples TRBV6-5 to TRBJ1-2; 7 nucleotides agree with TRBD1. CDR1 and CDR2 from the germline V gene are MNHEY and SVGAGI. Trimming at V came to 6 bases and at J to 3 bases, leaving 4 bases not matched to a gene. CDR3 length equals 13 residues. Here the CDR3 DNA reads TGTGCCAGCAGCCCCACAGGGGACTATGGCTACACCTTC. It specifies CASSPTGDYGYTF.

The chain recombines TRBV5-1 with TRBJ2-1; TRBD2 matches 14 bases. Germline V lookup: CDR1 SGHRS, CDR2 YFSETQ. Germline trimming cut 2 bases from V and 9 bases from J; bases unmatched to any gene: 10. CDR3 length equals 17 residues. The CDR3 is CASSFRTSGRIPGEQFF. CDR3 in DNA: TGCGCCAGCAGCTTCCGGACTAGCGGGAGGATACCAGGTGAGCAGTTCTTC. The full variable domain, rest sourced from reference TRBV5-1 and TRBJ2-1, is KAGVTQTPRYLIKTRGQQVTLSCSPISGHRSVSWYQQTPGQGLQFLFEYFSETQRNKGNFPGRFSGRQFSNSRSEMNVSTLELGDSALYLCASSFRTSGRIPGEQFFGPGTRLTVL.

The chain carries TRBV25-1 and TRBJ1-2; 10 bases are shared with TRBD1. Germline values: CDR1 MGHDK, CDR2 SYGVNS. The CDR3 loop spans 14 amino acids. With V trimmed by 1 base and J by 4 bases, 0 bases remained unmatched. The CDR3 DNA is TGTGCCAGCAGTGAATGGGACAGGGGCTATGGCTACACCTTC. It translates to CASSEWDRGYGYTF.